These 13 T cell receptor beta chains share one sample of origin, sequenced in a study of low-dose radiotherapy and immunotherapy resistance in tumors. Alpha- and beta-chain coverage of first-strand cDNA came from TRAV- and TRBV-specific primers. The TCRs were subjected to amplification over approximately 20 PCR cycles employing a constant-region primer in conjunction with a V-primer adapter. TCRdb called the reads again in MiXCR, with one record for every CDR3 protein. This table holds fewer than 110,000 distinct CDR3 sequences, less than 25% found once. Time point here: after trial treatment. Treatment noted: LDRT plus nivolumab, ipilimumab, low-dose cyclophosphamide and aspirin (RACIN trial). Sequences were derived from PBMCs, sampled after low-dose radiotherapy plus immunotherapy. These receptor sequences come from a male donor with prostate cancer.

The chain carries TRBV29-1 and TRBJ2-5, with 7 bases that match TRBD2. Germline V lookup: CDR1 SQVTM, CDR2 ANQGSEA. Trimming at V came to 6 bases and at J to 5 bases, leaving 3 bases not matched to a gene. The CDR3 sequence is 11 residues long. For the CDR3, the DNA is TGCAGCGTCGTGGGGGGGGAGACCCAGTACTTC. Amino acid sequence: CSVVGGETQYF.

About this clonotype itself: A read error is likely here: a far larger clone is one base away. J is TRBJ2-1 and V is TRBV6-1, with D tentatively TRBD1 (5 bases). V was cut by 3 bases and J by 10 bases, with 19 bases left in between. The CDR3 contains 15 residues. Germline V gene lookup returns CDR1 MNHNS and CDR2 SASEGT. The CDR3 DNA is TGTGCCAGCAGTGACGTGACAGAAAAGTCCTACGAGCAGTTCTTC. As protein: CASSDVTEKSYEQFF.

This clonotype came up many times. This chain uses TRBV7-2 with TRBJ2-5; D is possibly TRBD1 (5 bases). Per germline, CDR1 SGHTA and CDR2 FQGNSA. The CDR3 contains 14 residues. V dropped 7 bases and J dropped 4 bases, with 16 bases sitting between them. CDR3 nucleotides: TGTGCCAGCACCCTTACAGGAAAGGGAGAGACCCAGTACTTC. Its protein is CASTLTGKGETQYF.

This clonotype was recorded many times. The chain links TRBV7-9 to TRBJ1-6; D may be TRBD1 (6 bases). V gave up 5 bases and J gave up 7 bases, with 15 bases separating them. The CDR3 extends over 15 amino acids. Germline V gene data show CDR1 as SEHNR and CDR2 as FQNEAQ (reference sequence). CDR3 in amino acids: CASSRRGEENSPLHF. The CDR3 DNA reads TGTGCCAGCAGCCGGAGGGGGGAGGAGAATTCACCCCTCCACTTT.

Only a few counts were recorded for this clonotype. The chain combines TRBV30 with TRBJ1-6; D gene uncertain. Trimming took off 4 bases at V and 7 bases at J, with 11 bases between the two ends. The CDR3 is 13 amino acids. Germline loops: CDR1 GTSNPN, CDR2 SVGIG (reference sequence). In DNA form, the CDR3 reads TGTGCCTGGATGCAGGCCCAAAATTCACCCCTCCACTTT. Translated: CAWMQAQNSPLHF.

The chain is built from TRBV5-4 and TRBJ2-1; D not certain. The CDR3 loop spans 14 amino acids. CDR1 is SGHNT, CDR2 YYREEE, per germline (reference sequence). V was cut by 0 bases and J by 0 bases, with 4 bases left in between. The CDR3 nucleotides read TGTGCCAGCAGCTTGGACGGCTCCTACAATGAGCAGTTCTTC. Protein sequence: CASSLDGSYNEQFF.

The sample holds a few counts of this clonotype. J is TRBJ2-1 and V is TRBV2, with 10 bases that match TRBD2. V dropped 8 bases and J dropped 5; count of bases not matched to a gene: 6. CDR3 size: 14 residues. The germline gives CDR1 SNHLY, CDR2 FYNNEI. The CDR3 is CASAGTSVDNEQFF. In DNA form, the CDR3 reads TGTGCCAGCGCCGGGACTAGCGTCGACAATGAGCAGTTCTTC.

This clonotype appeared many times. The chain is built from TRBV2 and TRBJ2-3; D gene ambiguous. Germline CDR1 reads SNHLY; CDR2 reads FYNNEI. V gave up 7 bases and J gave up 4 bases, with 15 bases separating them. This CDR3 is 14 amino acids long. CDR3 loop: CASTPGRQPDTQYF. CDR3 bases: TGTGCCAGCACCCCCGGCCGTCAGCCAGATACGCAGTATTTT.

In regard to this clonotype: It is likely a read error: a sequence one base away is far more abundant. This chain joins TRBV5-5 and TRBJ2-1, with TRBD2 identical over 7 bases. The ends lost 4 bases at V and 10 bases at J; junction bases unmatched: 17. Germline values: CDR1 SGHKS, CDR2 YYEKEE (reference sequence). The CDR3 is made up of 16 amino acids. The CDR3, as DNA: TGTGCCAGCAGCCGGGACTCCTGGGGGGGTACCTACGAGCAGTTCTTC. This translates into CASSRDSWGGTYEQFF.

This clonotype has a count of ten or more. The DNA for the CDR3 is TGTGCCAGCTCACCCTCTTCGGGCGGTTTCTCCTACGAGCAGTACTTC. This codes for CASSPSSGGFSYEQYF. V usage is TRBV18 and J usage is TRBJ2-7; D gene uncertain. The CDR3 covers 16 residues. Germline loops: CDR1 KGHSH, CDR2 LQKENI. V was pared by 3 bases and J by 0 bases, with 15 bases between.

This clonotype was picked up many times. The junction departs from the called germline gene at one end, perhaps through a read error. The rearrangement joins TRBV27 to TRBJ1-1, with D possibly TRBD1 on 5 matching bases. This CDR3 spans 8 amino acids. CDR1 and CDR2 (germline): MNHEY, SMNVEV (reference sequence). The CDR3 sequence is CASTQGGF. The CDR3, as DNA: TGTGCCAGCACCCAGGGCGGATTT.

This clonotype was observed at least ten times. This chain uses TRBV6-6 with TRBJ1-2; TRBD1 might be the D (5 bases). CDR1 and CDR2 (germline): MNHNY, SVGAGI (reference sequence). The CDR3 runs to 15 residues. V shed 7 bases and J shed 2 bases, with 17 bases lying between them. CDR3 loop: CASIAGGYSNYGYTF. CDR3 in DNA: TGTGCCAGCATCGCCGGGGGATATTCCAACTATGGCTACACCTTC.

The CDR3: CASSRGQGWTGELFF. The CDR3 coding sequence is TGTGCCAGCAGTCGAGGGCAGGGTTGGACCGGGGAGCTGTTTTTT. The chain joins TRBV27 to TRBJ2-2, with D perhaps assigned TRBD1 or TRBD2 (5 bases each). The V gene lost 5 bases and the J gene lost 5 bases, with 15 bases spanning the gap. The CDR3 is made up of 15 amino acids. The germline gives CDR1 MNHEY, CDR2 SMNVEV (reference sequence).